This TCR beta chain was profiled in a study of OX40 agonist ivuxolimab in advanced cancers. Overall study context: Hepatocellular carcinoma, melanoma, renal cell or head and neck cancer was diagnosed in the dose-escalation patients. Prior anti-PD-1, anti-PD-L1 or anti-CTLA-4 therapy did not bar entry, and 30% to 40% had some.

The CDR3 covers 15 residues. The V gene end was trimmed by 5 bases and the J gene end by 1 base; junction bases not matched to a gene: 4. Germline values: CDR1 SEHNR, CDR2 FQNEAQ (reference sequence). Data came from immunoSEQ multiplex PCR; TCRdb stores just in-frame clones and leaves some out. The data show about 75,000 clones, about 85% seen once. General observations from the study: The authors also found low normalized T-cell clonal expansion in some nonresponders. Relative to CD4+ cells, CD8+ T cells on average had more expanded clones.

Of note for this clone: Its antigen is unknown.

The V gene is TRBV7-9, the J gene TRBJ2-2; 7 bases map to TRBD2. This sample comprised CD4+ or CD8+ T cells sorted from blood, obtained in a trial of the OX40 agonist ivuxolimab. The origin of this receptor is an adult with an advanced solid tumor such as melanoma, head and neck, liver or kidney cancer. The CDR3 loop reads CASSRLAENTGELFF. The CDR3, as DNA: TGTGCCAGCAGCCGACTAGCAGAGAACACCGGGGAGCTGTTTTTT.